Listed below are T cell receptor beta chains from one sample, sequenced in a study of a mutant IDH1 vaccine in newly diagnosed glioma. Generated by immunoSEQ multiplex PCR, the TCRdb table keeps only in-frame clones and is missing some. The sample lists 35,000 to 50,000 clones; almost 95% were seen once. No antigen has been identified for these receptors. The sample was PBMCs, taken from a glioma patient whose treatment included an IDH1 peptide vaccine. Receptors were obtained from a man aged 50-60 years with glioma. CDR3s include the opening cysteine and the closing phenylalanine or tryptophan. D genes are given only for firm matches. Rows may omit the clone size; those that give it use once, few, many or a size class.

d_gene: NA; j_gene: TRBJ1-5; v_gene: TRBV7-2; abundance: few; len: 13; CDR3nt: TGTGCCAGCTCAATACCAGGGAATCAGCCCCAGCATTTT; CDR3aa: CASSIPGNQPQHF
d_gene: NA; j_gene: TRBJ2-1; v_gene: TRBV27; abundance: NA; len: 17; CDR3nt: TGTGCCAGCAGTTTTCGACAGGTATTCCCCACCTACAATGAGCAGTTCTTC; CDR3aa: CASSFRQVFPTYNEQFF
d_gene: NA; j_gene: TRBJ1-2; v_gene: TRBV10-2; abundance: NA; len: 14; CDR3nt: TGCGCCAGCAGTCAGTCAGGGAAGAACTATGGCTACACCTTC; CDR3aa: CASSQSGKNYGYTF
d_gene: NA; j_gene: TRBJ1-1; v_gene: TRBV25-1; abundance: few; len: 12; CDR3nt: TGTGCCAGCAGTGAGATAAGGGGTGCAGCTTTCTTT; CDR3aa: CASSEIRGAAFF
d_gene: TRBD1; j_gene: TRBJ1-1; v_gene: TRBV6-6; abundance: NA; len: 12; CDR3nt: TGTGCCAGCAGTTACCTACAGGGGGAAGCTTTCTTT; CDR3aa: CASSYLQGEAFF
d_gene: NA; j_gene: TRBJ2-7; v_gene: TRBV6-6; abundance: NA; len: 14; CDR3nt: TGTGCCAGCAGCCCTGGGACGGAAGGCTACGAGCAGTACTTC; CDR3aa: CASSPGTEGYEQYF
d_gene: TRBD2; j_gene: TRBJ2-4; v_gene: TRBV29-1; abundance: NA; len: 13; CDR3nt: TGCAGCGCCTCGTGGGCGGGAGGCGACATTCAGTACTTC; CDR3aa: CSASWAGGDIQYF
d_gene: NA; j_gene: TRBJ2-6; v_gene: TRBV27; abundance: NA; len: 15; CDR3nt: TGTGCCAGCAGTTTATCCGGGTTAGGGGCCAACGTCCTGACTTTC; CDR3aa: CASSLSGLGANVLTF
d_gene: NA; j_gene: TRBJ1-4; v_gene: TRBV2; abundance: NA; len: 17; CDR3nt: TGTGCCAGCAGGGGGCGATTGGGATTCTCAACTAATGAAAAACTGTTTTTT; CDR3aa: CASRGRLGFSTNEKLFF
d_gene: NA; j_gene: TRBJ1-1; v_gene: TRBV15; abundance: NA; len: 14; CDR3nt: TGTGCCACCAGCGACCCCCCACGGAACACTGAAGCTTTCTTT; CDR3aa: CATSDPPRNTEAFF
d_gene: NA; j_gene: TRBJ1-6; v_gene: TRBV5-1; abundance: NA; len: 13; CDR3nt: TGCGCCAGCAGCATTGGGACTTCCTCACCCCTCCACTTT; CDR3aa: CASSIGTSSPLHF